The text below deals with one TCR beta chain. Its matching antigen is unknown. Bulk tumor genomic DNA was the template, and each sample received approximately 0.65 ug. Several biopsies were spaced far apart within each primary tumor and obtained as surgery took place. The patients were newly diagnosed with non-small cell lung cancer, had not been treated, and had curative surgery. The sample comes from a study of immune heterogeneity within non-small cell lung tumors. On the study more broadly: A handful of squamous cell carcinomas, roughly 11 non-squamous carcinomas and 1 not otherwise specified made up the tumors.

Using 32 V and 13 J primers, multiplex PCR amplified TCR beta CDR3. Via MiXCR, TCRdb re-called the multiplex PCR reads, giving one row per CDR3 protein. The sample consists of roughly 14,000 distinct CDR3 sequences, 28% of them appearing once. The V and J ends lost 0 bases and 4 bases respectively, with 10 bases between them. This CDR3 region has 13 residues. Germline CDR1 GTSNPN, CDR2 SVGIG (reference sequence). Points from the study as a whole: Identical dominant CDR3 beta clonotypes were found recurring across a patient's tumor sites, along with site-unique high-frequency clones. Largely different high-frequency T-cell receptor beta clonotypes were found between individual patients.

The rearrangement links TRBV30 to TRBJ2-7, with D maybe TRBD1 (5 bases). The origin of this receptor is a man aged 35 to 55 with non-small cell lung cancer. What was sequenced was lung tumor tissue. In nucleotides, the CDR3 is TGTGCCTGGAGTGTCGGCAGGGTATACGAGCAGTACTTC. Its protein is CAWSVGRVYEQYF.